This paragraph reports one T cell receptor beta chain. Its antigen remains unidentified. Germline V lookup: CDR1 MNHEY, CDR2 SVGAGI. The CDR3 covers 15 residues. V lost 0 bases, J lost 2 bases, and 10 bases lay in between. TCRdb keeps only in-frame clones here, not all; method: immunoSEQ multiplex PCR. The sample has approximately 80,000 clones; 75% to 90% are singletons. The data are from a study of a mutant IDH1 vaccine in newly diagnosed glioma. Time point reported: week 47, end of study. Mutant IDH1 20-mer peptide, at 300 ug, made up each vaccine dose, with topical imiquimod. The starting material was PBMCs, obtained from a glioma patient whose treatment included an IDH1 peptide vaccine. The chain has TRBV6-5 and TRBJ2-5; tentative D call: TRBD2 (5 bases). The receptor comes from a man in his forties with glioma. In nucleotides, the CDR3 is TGTGCCAGCAGTTACTCAGGCAGCGGTCAAGAGACCCAGTACTTC. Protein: CASSYSGSGQETQYF.